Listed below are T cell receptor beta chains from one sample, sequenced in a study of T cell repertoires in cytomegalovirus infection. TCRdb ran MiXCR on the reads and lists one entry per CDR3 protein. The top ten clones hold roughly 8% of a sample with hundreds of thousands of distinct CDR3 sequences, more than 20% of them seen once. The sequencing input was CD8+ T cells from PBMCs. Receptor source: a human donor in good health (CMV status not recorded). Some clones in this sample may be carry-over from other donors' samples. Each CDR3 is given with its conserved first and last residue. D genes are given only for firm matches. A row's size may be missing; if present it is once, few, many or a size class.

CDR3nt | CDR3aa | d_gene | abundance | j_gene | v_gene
TGTGCCAGCAGTTACGGGACGGGGGCCGTATACAATGAGCAGTTCTTC | CASSYGTGAVYNEQFF | NA | NA | TRBJ2-1 | TRBV6-5
TGTGCCAGCAGATCTTTCCAGGACAGGGCGTTGGGTATCGTGGGCAATCAGCCCCAGCATTTT | CASRSFQDRALGIVGNQPQHF | TRBD1 | NA | TRBJ1-5 | TRBV6-2/TRBV6-3
TGTGCCAGTAGTACAATTAAGGGGTCCTACAATGAGCAGTTCTTC | CASSTIKGSYNEQFF | NA | few | TRBJ2-1 | TRBV19
TGTGCCAGCAGTGTCAGGGTTACTGGGGCCAACGTCCTGACTTTC | CASSVRVTGANVLTF | NA | NA | TRBJ2-6 | TRBV12-3/TRBV12-4
TGTGCCAGCAGCCCGCCTGGGCTTGACGGGAACACTGAAGCTTTCTTT | CASSPPGLDGNTEAFF | NA | few | TRBJ1-1 | TRBV28
TGTGCCAGCAGCTCGATACGGGATACGCAGTATTTT | CASSSIRDTQYF | NA | NA | TRBJ2-3 | TRBV7-6
TGTGCCAGCAGCCAAGGGAAATGGGTCACTGAAGCTTTCTTT | CASSQGKWVTEAFF | NA | NA | TRBJ1-1 | TRBV14
TGTGCCAGCAGTGAATGGTCGGCAGGGGAATTGATCTTC | CASSEWSAGELIF | NA | many | TRBJ2-1 | TRBV25-1
TGTGCCAGCAGCCCACGGGGGGGCCGGGGAAATGAGCAGTTCTTC | CASSPRGGRGNEQFF | TRBD2 | many | TRBJ2-1 | TRBV7-6
TGTGCCAGCAGTTTTTATCCGGGCCATGAGCAGTTCTTC | CASSFYPGHEQFF | NA | many | TRBJ2-1 | TRBV28
TGTGCCAGCAGCATGACAGGGGACGACACCGGGGAGCTGTTTTTT | CASSMTGDDTGELFF | TRBD1 | many | TRBJ2-2 | TRBV7-6
TGTGCCAGCAGTGGTCGAAGGGCCCCATCCTACGAGCAGTACTTC | CASSGRRAPSYEQYF | NA | few | TRBJ2-7 | TRBV2
TGTGCCAGCAGTTACTTCGCCACAGATACGCAGTATTTT | CASSYFATDTQYF | NA | few | TRBJ2-3 | TRBV6-6
TGTGCCAGCAGCTTAGCCGCAGGGGGGGAAGCTTTCTTT | CASSLAAGGEAFF | TRBD1 | few | TRBJ1-1 | TRBV7-2
TGTGCCAGCAGCCAAGATATGACTGCCAGGGGATTGAACACTGAAGCTTTCTTT | CASSQDMTARGLNTEAFF | NA | NA | TRBJ1-1 | TRBV3-1
TGTGCCAGCAGCTTATCACGCCGACCCTCTGGAAACACCATATATTTT | CASSLSRRPSGNTIYF | NA | many | TRBJ1-3 | TRBV7-2